These 13 T cell receptor beta chains share one sample of origin, sequenced in a study of radiotherapy plus CTLA-4 blockade in lung cancer (dated by TCRdb to the late 2010s). The method behind the library was the immunoSEQ multiplex PCR assay. TCRdb stores this immuneACCESS table with in-frame sequences only. Part of the clones is absent; in the studies checked, under half of the shortfall reflects unresolved V genes, and no reason is known for the rest. The sample contains 50,000 to 85,000 clones, about 85% of them found a single time. The ten most abundant clones make up about 4.2% of the sample. The starting material was peripheral blood, obtained from a patient treated with radiotherapy plus ipilimumab. The receptors come from a human donor with non-small cell lung cancer who had a partial response to radiotherapy plus ipilimumab.

For this clone: The sample holds other DNA sequences that translate to the same CDR3. This chain links TRBV5-1 with TRBJ2-7; 8 bases fit TRBD1. Germline assignment: CDR1 SGHRS and CDR2 YFSETQ. The CDR3 is 14 residues long. V trimming: 4 bases; J trimming: 0 bases; junction bases outside the gene matches: 3. The CDR3 DNA sequence: TGCGCCAGCAGCCCTGGACAGGGCTCCTACGAGCAGTACTTC. Translated: CASSPGQGSYEQYF.

The chain is built from TRBV7-9 and TRBJ2-7; D is unresolved. Between the trimmed V and J ends, which lost 7 bases and 3 bases, there was a span of 7 bases. Germline CDR1 is SEHNR and CDR2 is FQNEAQ (reference sequence). The CDR3 has 11 residues. The DNA for the CDR3 is TGTGCCAGCACCCCCCTCTACGAGCAGTACTTC. This codes for CASTPLYEQYF.

The chain joins TRBV19 to TRBJ1-5, with D hard to call. Germline-derived CDR1 and CDR2 are LNHDA and SQIVND (reference sequence). The CDR3 runs 14 residues. The V end lost 4 bases, the J end lost 2 bases, and 9 bases lay between the germline ends. The CDR3 coding sequence is TGTGCCAGTAGTACAGGACTGGGCAATCAGCCCCAGCATTTT. Protein sequence: CASSTGLGNQPQHF.

The V and J genes are TRBV5-1 and TRBJ1-3; D is unresolved. The germline V gene encodes CDR1 SGHRS and CDR2 YFSETQ. CDR3 length: 15 residues. V lost 0 bases and J lost 4, with 11 bases in between. CDR3 sequence: CASSLEYMTGNTIYF. CDR3 nucleotide sequence: TGCGCCAGCAGCTTGGAGTATATGACAGGAAACACCATATATTTT.

The J gene is TRBJ1-2, the V gene TRBV6-6; 8 bases are shared with TRBD1. Germline V gene data show CDR1 as MNHNY and CDR2 as SVGAGI (reference sequence). This CDR3 contains 14 residues. V trimming: 10 bases; J trimming: 8 bases; junction bases outside the gene matches: 15. CDR3 sequence: CATLAPGGAGGYTF. The DNA of the CDR3 is TGTGCCACCCTTGCCCCAGGGGGCGCGGGGGGCTACACCTTC.

V gene TRBV19 combines with J gene TRBJ1-3, with D possibly being TRBD1 (6 bases). The CDR3 is 15 residues long. CDR1 and CDR2 from the germline V gene are LNHDA and SQIVND (reference sequence). Trimming removed 5 bases at V and 2 bases at J, with 13 bases between. CDR3: CASSATGSAGNTIYF. Written as DNA, the CDR3 is TGTGCCAGTAGTGCCACAGGGAGCGCTGGAAACACCATATATTTT.

This clone was counted a few times. This rearrangement joins TRBV5-1 to TRBJ1-4; 8 positions match TRBD1. The junction had 5 bases not matched to a gene; V was cut back by 0 bases and J by 7 bases. CDR1 is SGHRS and CDR2 is YFSETQ in the germline V gene. This CDR3 comprises 15 residues. CDR3: CASSLGTGSVEKLFF. The DNA for the CDR3 is TGCGCCAGCAGCTTGGGGACAGGGTCGGTTGAAAAACTGTTTTTT.

This clone was seen a few times. The chain is built from TRBV5-1 and TRBJ1-1, with D unresolved. The CDR3 is 14 amino acids. The V and J ends lost 5 bases and 0 bases respectively, with 11 bases between them. CDR1 is SGHRS and CDR2 is YFSETQ in the germline V gene. CDR3 in DNA: TGCGCCAGCAGGGTAGAAACCATGAACACTGAAGCTTTCTTT. Its protein product is CASRVETMNTEAFF.

V and J are TRBV28 and TRBJ2-7; no reliable D call. Germline CDR1 is MDHEN and CDR2 is SYDVKM. The CDR3 sequence is 11 residues long. V lost 4 bases to trimming and J lost 3 bases, with 4 bases between them. CDR3 coding DNA: TGTGCCAGCAGTTCCCTCTACGAGCAGTACTTC. Amino acids: CASSSLYEQYF.

The CDR3 DNA reads as TGTGCCAGCAGCTTAAGTGGACAGTGGAATCAGCCCCAGCATTTT. Translated, it gives CASSLSGQWNQPQHF. The V gene is TRBV7-2, the J gene TRBJ1-5; a possible D gene is TRBD1 (6 bases). The V and J ends lost 2 bases and 4 bases respectively, with 12 bases between them. Per the germline V gene, CDR1 is SGHTA and CDR2 is FQGNSA. This CDR3 is built from 15 residues.

The rearrangement links TRBV5-4 to TRBJ2-5, with 11 bases matching TRBD1. The junction had 7 bases not matched to a gene; V was cut back by 4 bases and J by 2 bases. The CDR3 consists of 16 residues. Germline CDR1 and CDR2: SGHNT and YYREEE (reference sequence). CDR3 protein: CASSIGTGGGQETQYF. The CDR3 DNA reads TGTGCCAGCAGCATAGGGACAGGGGGTGGGCAAGAGACCCAGTACTTC. Together with reference TRBV5-4 and TRBJ2-5, the CDR3 gives the full variable domain: ETGVTQSPTHLIKTRGQQVTLRCSSQSGHNTVSWYQQALGQGPQFIFQYYREEENGRGNFPPRFSGLQFPNYSSELNVNALELDDSALYLCASSIGTGGGQETQYFGPGTRLLVL.

This rearrangement joins TRBV7-6 to TRBJ2-5; perhaps TRBD1 as D (5 bases). V lost 3 bases and J lost 1, with 6 bases in between. CDR1 and CDR2 from the germline V gene are SGHVS and FNYEAQ. CDR3 size: 13 residues. The CDR3 protein is CASSLGPQETQYF. Written as DNA, the CDR3 is TGTGCCAGCAGCTTGGGGCCCCAAGAGACCCAGTACTTC.

The chain uses TRBV9 and TRBJ1-1, with 11 bases aligning to TRBD1. Germline values: CDR1 SGDLS, CDR2 YYNGEE. Trimming at V came to 3 bases and at J to 4 bases, leaving 5 bases not matched to a gene. This CDR3 has 15 amino acids. The CDR3 region is CASSALGTGGTEAFF. CDR3 bases: TGTGCCAGCAGCGCTCTTGGGACAGGGGGCACTGAAGCTTTCTTT.